Listed below are T cell receptor beta chains from one sample, sequenced in a study of T-cell reconstitution after alpha-beta-depleted transplantation in children. In TCRdb, the PCR reads were re-called with MiXCR into one record per CDR3 protein. The sample has approximately 70,000 distinct CDR3 sequences; 4% to 5% are singletons. The sequences come from PBMCs, mostly from graft donor cells, collected 180 days after TCRalphabeta/CD19-depleted stem cell transplant. The receptors stem from a boy in the first two years of life who had a stem cell transplant for acute myeloid leukemia, so the T cells may come from the graft donor. The CDR3 runs from the conserved cysteine through the conserved F or W. Each record gives: V gene, J gene, D gene, clone size, CDR3 protein, CDR3 DNA. D genes are given only for firm matches. Sizes are listed as once, few or many counts, or a class when the clone is expanded.

>TRBV7-2|TRBJ2-3|.|many
CASSLGLLTPTDTQYF
TGTGCCAGCAGCTTAGGCCTCCTAACGCCCACAGATACGCAGTATTTT
>TRBV15|TRBJ1-3|.|many
CATAGGLGNTIYF
TGTGCCACCGCCGGGGGACTAGGAAACACCATATATTTT
>TRBV4-3|TRBJ2-2|.|many
CASSQDMGSGELFF
TGCGCCAGCAGCCAAGATATGGGGTCCGGGGAGCTGTTTTTT
>TRBV5-1|TRBJ1-2|.|many
CASSLQGGYGYTF
TGCGCCAGCAGCTTGCAGGGCGGCTATGGCTACACCTTC
>TRBV7-7|TRBJ2-2|.|many
CASSLRQINTGELFF
TGTGCCAGCAGCTTGAGACAGATCAACACCGGGGAGCTGTTTTTT
>TRBV5-1|TRBJ2-3|TRBD1|many
CASSLKGASTDTQYF
TGCGCCAGCAGCTTAAAGGGGGCGAGCACAGATACGCAGTATTTT
>TRBV11-1|TRBJ1-1|.|many
CASSFGPSEAFF
TGTGCCAGCAGCTTTGGGCCCTCTGAAGCTTTCTTT
>TRBV6-1|TRBJ2-2|.|many
CASRGGPDTGELFF
TGTGCCAGCAGAGGGGGGCCGGACACCGGGGAGCTGTTTTTT
>TRBV6-5|TRBJ1-1|TRBD1|many
CASSRGHTEAFF
TGTGCCAGCAGCAGGGGGCACACTGAAGCTTTCTTT
>TRBV15|TRBJ2-3|.|many
CATSKRLTDTQYF
TGTGCCACCAGCAAACGACTCACAGATACGCAGTATTTT
>TRBV6-5|TRBJ2-5|TRBD1|many
CASSYTPYRDRVEETQYF
TGTGCCAGCAGTTACACCCCTTACCGGGACAGGGTGGAAGAGACCCAGTACTTC
>TRBV11-3|TRBJ2-6|.|many
CASSLVLGVRGPPGANVLTF
TGTGCCAGCAGCTTAGTCCTTGGGGTCAGGGGACCCCCGGGGGCCAACGTCCTGACTTTC
>TRBV12-5|TRBJ2-2|.|many
CASGLVRGGELFF
TGTGCTAGTGGTTTGGTACGAGGCGGGGAGCTGTTTTTT
>TRBV5-6|TRBJ1-5|.|many
CASSLAGGSRNQPQHF
TGTGCCAGCAGCTTGGCGGGGGGCAGTCGCAATCAGCCCCAGCATTTT